This record covers a single T cell receptor beta chain. Its antigen is unidentified. TCRdb's table, derived via immunoSEQ multiplex PCR, lists solely in-frame clones and lacks some. The repertoire holds about 700,000 clones, with around 92% as singletons. The data originate from a study of shared clonotypes between healthy human individuals. Study-wide findings and caveats: The study drew on few donors, limiting represented genetic and exposure-history diversity. Specimens sampled were limited to blood, with tissue repertoires likely differing. Unshared clonotypes carried lower generation probabilities than those common to all four donors.

The CDR3 runs 16 residues. The junction had 5 bases not matched to a gene; V was cut back by 2 bases and J by 2 bases. Germline V gives CDR1 MDHEN, CDR2 SYDVKM. Naive CD8 cells, CD45RO-negative and positively selected for CCR7, excluded terminally differentiated effector memory CD45RA+ cells. This chain joins TRBV28 and TRBJ2-5, with TRBD1 identical over 10 bases. The clonotype originates from a man aged 30 to 39 in good health. Sequencing input: naive CD8+ T cells sorted from blood. The CDR3 DNA reads TGTGCCAGCAGTTTACGAAGGACAGGGGGACAAGAGACCCAGTACTTC. Residues: CASSLRRTGGQETQYF.